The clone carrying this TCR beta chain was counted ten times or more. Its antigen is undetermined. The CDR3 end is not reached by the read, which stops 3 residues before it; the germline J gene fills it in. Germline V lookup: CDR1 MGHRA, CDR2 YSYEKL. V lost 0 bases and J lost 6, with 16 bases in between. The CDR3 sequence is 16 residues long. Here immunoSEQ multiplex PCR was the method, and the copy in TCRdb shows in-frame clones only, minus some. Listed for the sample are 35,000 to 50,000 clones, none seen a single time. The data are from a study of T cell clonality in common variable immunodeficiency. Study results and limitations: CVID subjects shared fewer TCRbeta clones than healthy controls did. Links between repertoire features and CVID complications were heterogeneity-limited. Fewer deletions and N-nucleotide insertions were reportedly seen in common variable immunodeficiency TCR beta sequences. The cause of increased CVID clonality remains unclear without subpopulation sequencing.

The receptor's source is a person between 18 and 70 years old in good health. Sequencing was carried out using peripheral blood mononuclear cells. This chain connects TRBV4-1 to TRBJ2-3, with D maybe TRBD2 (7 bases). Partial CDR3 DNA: TGCGCCAGCAGCCAAGAAGGACTAGGGGGTGGGGATACG. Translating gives CASSQEGLGGGDT. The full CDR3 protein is CASSQEGLGGGDTQYF.